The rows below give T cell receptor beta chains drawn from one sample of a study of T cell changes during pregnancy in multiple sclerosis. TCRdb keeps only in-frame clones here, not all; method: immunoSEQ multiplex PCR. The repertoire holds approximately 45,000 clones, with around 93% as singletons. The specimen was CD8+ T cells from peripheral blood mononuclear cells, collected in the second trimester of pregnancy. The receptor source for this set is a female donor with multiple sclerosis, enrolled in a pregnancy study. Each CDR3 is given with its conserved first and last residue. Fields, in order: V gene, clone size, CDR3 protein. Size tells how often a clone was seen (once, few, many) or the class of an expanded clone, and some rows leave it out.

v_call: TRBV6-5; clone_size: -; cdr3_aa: CASSSAGTGRNTEAFF
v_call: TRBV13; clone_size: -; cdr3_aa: CASSLDRDGYTF
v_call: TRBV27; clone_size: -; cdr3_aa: CASSLDRGSYEQYF
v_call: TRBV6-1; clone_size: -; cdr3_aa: CASSEGWGLAYEQYF
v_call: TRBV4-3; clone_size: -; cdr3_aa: CASSHALRGDVYNEQFF
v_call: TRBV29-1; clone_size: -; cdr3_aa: CSVVAGYYEQYF
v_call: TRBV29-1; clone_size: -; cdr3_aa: CSVPLAVDTQYF
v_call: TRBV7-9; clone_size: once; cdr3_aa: CASSYTGDYGYTF
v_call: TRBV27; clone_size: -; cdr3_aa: CASSFGGTDQPQHF
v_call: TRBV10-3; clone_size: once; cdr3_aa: CAILSGYEQYF
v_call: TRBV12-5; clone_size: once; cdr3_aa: CASGKTGWDTQYF
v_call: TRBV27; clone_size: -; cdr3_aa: CASSPILTGINQPQHF
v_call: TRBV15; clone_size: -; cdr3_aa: CATSRVGQGFSPLHF
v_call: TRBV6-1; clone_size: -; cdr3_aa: CASSEDSWNQPQHF
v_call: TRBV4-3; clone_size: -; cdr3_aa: CASSQDPLGRGGGETQYF
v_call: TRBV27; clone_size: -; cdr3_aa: CASSLGGEKLFF
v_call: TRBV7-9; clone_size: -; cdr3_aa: CASSSRDRTYEQYF
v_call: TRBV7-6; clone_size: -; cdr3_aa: CASSRQGWGKAFF
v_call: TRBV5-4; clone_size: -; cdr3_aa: CASSGGLAIIF
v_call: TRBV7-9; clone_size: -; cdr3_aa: CASSLGSNEQYF
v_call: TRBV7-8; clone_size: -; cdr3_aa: CASSLSGSRWSPLHF
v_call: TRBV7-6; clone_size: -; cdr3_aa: CASSAAGQGREQYF
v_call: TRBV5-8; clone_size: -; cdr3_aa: CASSLGGRAPTEAFF
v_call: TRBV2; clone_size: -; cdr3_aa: CASSYPGTGNPYEQYF
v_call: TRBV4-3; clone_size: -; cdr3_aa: CASSQELSYEQYF
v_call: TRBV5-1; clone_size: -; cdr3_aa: CASSSGQGPGELFF
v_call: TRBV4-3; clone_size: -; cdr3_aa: CASSRHSDTEAFF
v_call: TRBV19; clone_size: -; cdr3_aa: CASSPGIQDYGYTF
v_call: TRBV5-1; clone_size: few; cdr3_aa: CASSLDGAGGERYGYTF
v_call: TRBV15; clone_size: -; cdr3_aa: CATSRVPGTGVDEQYF
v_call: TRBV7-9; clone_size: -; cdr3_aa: CASWGVTGELFF
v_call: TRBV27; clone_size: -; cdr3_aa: CASSRTGVGGELFF
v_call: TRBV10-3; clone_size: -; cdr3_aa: CAINRGGSTEAFF
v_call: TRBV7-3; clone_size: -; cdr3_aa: CASSLGGLNEQYF
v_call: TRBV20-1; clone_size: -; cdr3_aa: CSAKHFYEQYF
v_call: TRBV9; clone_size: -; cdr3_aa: CASSEIGGLYNEQFF
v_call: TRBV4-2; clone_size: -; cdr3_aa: CASSPPGTSGGELFF
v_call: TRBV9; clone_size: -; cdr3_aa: CASSVEGRRYQETQYF
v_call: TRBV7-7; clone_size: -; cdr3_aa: CASSMGAWGEQYF
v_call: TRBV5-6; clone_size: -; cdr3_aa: CASSPSGLAFVITETQYF
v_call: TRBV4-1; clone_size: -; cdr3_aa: CASSATGSEQYF
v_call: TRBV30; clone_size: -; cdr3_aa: CAWSQGWRDYTF
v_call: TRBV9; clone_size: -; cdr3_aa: CASSARPGQGGAFF
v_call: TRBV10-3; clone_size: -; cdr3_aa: CAITQQGVNTEAFF
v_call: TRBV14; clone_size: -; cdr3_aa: CASSRSGGAPYNEQFF
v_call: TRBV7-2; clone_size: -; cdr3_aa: CASSSSGGSGDTQYF
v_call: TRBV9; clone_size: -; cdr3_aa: CASSYLAGAGGNTIYF
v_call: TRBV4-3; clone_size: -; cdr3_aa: CASSQERTGAYEQYF
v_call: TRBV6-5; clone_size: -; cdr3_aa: CASSYATTGNSPLHF
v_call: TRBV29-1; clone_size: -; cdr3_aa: CSATGENTGELFF